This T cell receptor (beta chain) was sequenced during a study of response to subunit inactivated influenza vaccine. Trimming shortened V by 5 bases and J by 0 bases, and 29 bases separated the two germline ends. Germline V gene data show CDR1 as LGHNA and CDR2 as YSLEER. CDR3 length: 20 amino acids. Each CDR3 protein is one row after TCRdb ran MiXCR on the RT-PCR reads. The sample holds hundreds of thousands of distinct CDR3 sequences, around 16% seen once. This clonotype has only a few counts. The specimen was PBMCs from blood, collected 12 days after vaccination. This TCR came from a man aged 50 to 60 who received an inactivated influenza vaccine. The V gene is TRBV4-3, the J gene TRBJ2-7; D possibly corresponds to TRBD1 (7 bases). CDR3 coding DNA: TGCGCCAGCAGCTCATCTCATCGGGGGATCACAGGGGCGCTCTCCTACGAGCAGTACTTC. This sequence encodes CASSSSHRGITGALSYEQYF.